This entry is about one T cell receptor beta chain. This CDR3 has 12 residues. Germline values: CDR1 SQVTM, CDR2 ANQGSEA. Trimming shortened V by 6 bases and J by 0 bases, and 9 bases separated the two germline ends. The data were obtained in a study of sequential checkpoint blockade in melanoma. The wider study: Randomization was 1:1 between first-line nivolumab→ipilimumab and ipilimumab→nivolumab. Both treatment sequences were followed by maintenance nivolumab.

TCRdb keeps only in-frame clones here, not all; method: immunoSEQ multiplex PCR. The profile shows about 21,000 clones, 75% to 85% of them singletons. Treatment specified: randomized to nivolumab then ipilimumab (arm A) or the reverse (arm B). Patients had received no earlier DNA-damaging chemotherapy. PBMC sorting kept live CD3+CD8+ cells without CD19 or CD56. The source was CD8+ T cells sorted from blood (inferred from file names), collected from a patient given nivolumab and ipilimumab in sequence. The clonotype originates from a human donor with melanoma. V is TRBV29-1 and J is TRBJ2-7; D might be TRBD1 (5 bases). CDR3 nucleotides: TGCAGCGTAGCTGGACACTCCTACGAGCAGTACTTC. Its translation: CSVAGHSYEQYF.